The 7 T cell receptor beta chains below were found in one sample sequenced in a study of cytomegalovirus exposure and HLA in healthy donors. PCR amplification relied on 60 Vbeta primers (plus 13 Jbeta primers). Some clones are missing from TCRdb's copy, which holds only in-frame ones; the method was immunoSEQ multiplex PCR. The repertoire holds around 150,000 clones, approximately 85% seen once, with about a tenth in the top ten. Sequences were obtained from PBMCs. Receptors originate from a man between 18 and 35 years old in good health and CMV-seropositive.

The V gene is TRBV7-9, the J gene TRBJ2-5; 13 bases map to TRBD2. The CDR3 runs 14 residues. Germline trimming cut 4 bases from V and 4 bases from J; bases unmatched to any gene: 0. Germline CDR1 and CDR2: SEHNR and FQNEAQ (reference sequence). CDR3 nucleotide sequence: TGTGCCAGCAGCTGGACTAGCGGGGGAGAGACCCAGTACTTC. Its protein product is CASSWTSGGETQYF.

This clone was observed many times. The identical CDR3 is also encoded by other nucleotide sequences in the sample. The chain uses TRBV7-9 and TRBJ1-4; 7 bases fit TRBD1. This CDR3 is built from 14 residues. Trimming removed 2 bases from V and 5 bases from J; junction bases left unmatched: 2. CDR1 is SEHNR and CDR2 is FQNEAQ in the germline V gene (reference sequence). DNA for the CDR3: TGTGCCAGCAGCTTAAGACAGGGAAATGAAAAACTGTTTTTT. Translating it yields CASSLRQGNEKLFF.

The J gene is TRBJ2-7, the V gene TRBV18, with D hard to call. There are 16 residues in the CDR3. Germline lookup yields CDR1 KGHSH and CDR2 LQKENI. V lost 0 bases, J lost 3 bases, and 15 bases lay in between. The CDR3 DNA reads TGTGCCAGCTCACCACCCGACTGGATACTTTTCTACGAGCAGTACTTC. Translation gives CASSPPDWILFYEQYF.

The chain joins TRBV15 to TRBJ2-5; D call uncertain. The J call is doubtful: the DNA matches TRBJ2-7 better. This CDR3 spans 12 amino acids. The germline V gene encodes CDR1 LNHNV and CDR2 YYDKDF (reference sequence). The CDR3 is CATSRDRYEQYF. The CDR3 nucleotides read TGTGCCACCAGCAGAGATCGATACGAGCAGTACTTC.

The chain is built from TRBV7-2 and TRBJ2-3; maybe TRBD2 (7 bases). CDR1 and CDR2 (germline): SGHTA, FQGNSA. This CDR3 spans 15 amino acids. Trimming left V 5 bases short and J 8 bases short, with 20 bases between. Written as DNA, the CDR3 is TGTGCCAGCAGCCCCACCGCTGGGGGGGCAGGTACGCAGTATTTT. It yields the protein CASSPTAGGAGTQYF.

The chain joins TRBV6-4 to TRBJ2-7; 9 bases line up with TRBD1. CDR1 and CDR2 (germline): MRHNA, SNTAGT. The trim removed 0 bases at V and 3 bases at J, leaving 18 bases unmatched. The CDR3 consists of 20 residues. The CDR3 loop reads CASSDSAQGALIQLLYEQYF. The CDR3 nucleotides read TGTGCCAGCAGTGACTCCGCACAGGGGGCGCTTATACAATTACTCTACGAGCAGTACTTC.

This clone was seen just once. V and J are TRBV5-4 and TRBJ2-5; D not resolved. Germline V CDR1 and CDR2: SGHNT, YYREEE (reference sequence). The CDR3 consists of 14 residues. Trimming removed 0 bases at V and 3 bases at J, with 9 bases between. CDR3 residues: CASSLGSVEETQYF. The CDR3 coding sequence is TGTGCCAGCAGCTTGGGTTCAGTTGAAGAGACCCAGTACTTC. Filled out from reference TRBV5-4 and TRBJ2-5, the complete variable domain reads ETGVTQSPTHLIKTRGQQVTLRCSSQSGHNTVSWYQQALGQGPQFIFQYYREEENGRGNFPPRFSGLQFPNYSSELNVNALELDDSALYLCASSLGSVEETQYFGPGTRLLVL.